This T cell receptor (beta chain) emerged from a study of T-cell reconstitution after alpha-beta-depleted transplantation in children. This clonotype was counted many times. The target antigen is unknown. Using unique molecular identifiers, the investigators prepared the TCRbeta library. Using its own MiXCR run on the PCR reads, TCRdb lists one record per CDR3 protein. Of roughly 150,000 distinct CDR3 sequences in the sample, 11% are singletons; the top ten hold about 13%. Deletions cut 4 bases from V and 1 base from J, with 13 bases between. The CDR3 totals 16 residues. CDR1 and CDR2 from the germline V gene are SGHTA and FQGTGA. Study conclusions and caveats: It was surviving recipient T cells and thymic progenitors that gave some patients high TCRbeta diversity at day 60. Reported findings indicate that, about two months after transplant, alpha-beta T cells came from several hundred expanded clones, which were derived from non-depleted graft cells. When one year had passed after transplant, most T-cell counts and diversity came from newly produced T cells.

V is TRBV7-3 and J is TRBJ2-2; weak D call: TRBD2 (6 bases). The sequence came from a boy aged 2 to 10 with acute myeloid leukemia, due to receive a stem cell transplant. Here the sequenced sample was PBMCs, taken before TCRalphabeta/CD19-depleted stem cell transplant. The CDR3 DNA is TGTGCCAGCAGCTCCCAGGGACTCATGAACACCGGGGAGCTGTTTTTT. Translation: CASSSQGLMNTGELFF.